This T cell receptor (beta chain) was captured by sequencing in a study of cytotoxic CD8 clonotypes in ibrutinib-treated CLL. Study results and limitations: A rise in clonality was seen at ibrutinib response, and a fall back toward baseline was seen at progression. Under therapy, public clonotypes either contracted or stayed stable, and they were uncommon. Sample timing was unmatched between remission and later-progressing patients; lymph nodes unstudied.

As to this clone: The target antigen is unknown.

The protocol was immunoSEQ multiplex PCR, while the TCRdb copy is restricted to in-frame clones and leaves out a portion. The table has just over 45,000 clones, around 70% seen once. This TCR came from a human donor with chronic lymphocytic leukemia. The material was PBMCs, obtained after 12 months of ibrutinib treatment.

CDR3 region: CASSPTRGGGSSNQPQHF. As DNA, the CDR3 is TGTGCCAGCAGCCCAACAAGAGGGGGAGGTTCGAGCAATCAGCCCCAGCATTTT. The V gene is TRBV4-2, the J gene TRBJ1-5, with D possibly being TRBD1 (6 bases). V gave up 4 bases and J gave up 1 base, with 20 bases separating them. Germline V CDR1 and CDR2: LGHNA, YNFKEQ. CDR3 size: 18 residues.